The 14 T cell receptor beta chains listed next were all sequenced from one sample in a study of blood T cell repertoires in COVID-19 (dated by TCRdb to 2018 to 2020). Receptors were amplified or captured by the immunoSEQ multiplex PCR assay. TCRdb holds this immuneACCESS table with in-frame rearrangements only. Some clones are missing; in checked studies, unresolved V genes explain under half, and the rest has no known cause. The sample contains about 87,000 clones, about 82% of them found a single time. The top ten clones comprise roughly 25% of the sample. The material sequenced was peripheral blood. Receptors were obtained from a human donor in a cohort sampled during active COVID-19.

The chain is built from TRBV4-3 and TRBJ2-7, with TRBD2 matching over 8 bases. The CDR3 consists of 15 residues. Losses at the gene ends were 0 bases for V and 6 bases for J; bases not matched to a gene: 7. Per germline, CDR1 LGHNA and CDR2 YSLEER. The CDR3 reads CASSQESSGVGEQYF. DNA for the CDR3: TGCGCCAGCAGCCAAGAGAGTAGCGGGGTGGGCGAGCAGTACTTC.

This sequence joins TRBV9 and TRBJ1-4, with D tentatively TRBD1 (5 bases). The V gene's germline CDR1 is SGDLS and CDR2 YYNGEE. V was shortened by 4 bases and J by 5 bases, with 15 bases between the two germline ends. CDR3 size: 15 residues. CDR3 sequence: CASSPMGQSNEKLFF. The DNA of the CDR3 is TGTGCCAGCAGCCCTATGGGGCAGTCGAATGAAAAACTGTTTTTT.

The V gene is TRBV5-1, the J gene TRBJ2-7, with a possible D match to TRBD1 (5 bases). Germline V gene data show CDR1 as SGHRS and CDR2 as YFSETQ. V was pared by 5 bases and J by 5 bases, with 17 bases between. This CDR3 is 14 amino acids long. The CDR3 region has the DNA TGCGCCAGCAGTATCGCCAGGGTAGACGACGAGCAGTACTTC. Protein sequence: CASSIARVDDEQYF.

The rearrangement joins TRBV6-5 to TRBJ1-5, with D hard to call. Trimming pared 5 bases from V and 0 bases from J, leaving 5 bases between. The CDR3 covers 13 residues. Germline CDR1 reads MNHEY; CDR2 reads SVGAGI. Here the CDR3 DNA reads TGTGCCAGCAGTCAGAATAGCAATCAGCCCCAGCATTTT. It is translated as CASSQNSNQPQHF.

This clone was picked up many times. The chain joins TRBV11-2 to TRBJ2-2; 8 bases agree with TRBD2. This CDR3 region has 15 residues. V shed 2 bases, J shed 5 bases, and the junction held 4 bases outside the gene matches. Germline CDR1 SGHAT, CDR2 FQNNGV. CDR3 sequence: CASSLSGSETGELFF. The CDR3 bases are TGTGCCAGCAGCTTAAGCGGGAGTGAGACCGGGGAGCTGTTTTTT.

The chain joins TRBV9 to TRBJ2-3; D perhaps matches TRBD2 (6 bases). Per the germline V gene, CDR1 is SGDLS and CDR2 is YYNGEE. CDR3 length: 18 amino acids. V lost 4 bases, J lost 0 bases, and 21 bases lay in between. The CDR3 is CASSPGASSSVSTDTQYF. CDR3 nucleotides: TGTGCCAGCAGCCCGGGAGCCTCTTCAAGCGTAAGCACAGATACGCAGTATTTT.

The count of this clone is one. The rearrangement links TRBV5-1 to TRBJ2-1; 11 positions agree with TRBD2. Losses at the gene ends were 8 bases for V and 5 bases for J; bases not matched to a gene: 9. Per the germline V gene, CDR1 is SGHRS and CDR2 is YFSETQ. The CDR3 totals 15 residues. The CDR3 DNA sequence: TGCGCCAGTTCCACTAGCGGGGGAGAACACAATGAGCAGTTCTTC. It specifies CASSTSGGEHNEQFF. The variable domain in full, with the rest retrieved from reference TRBV5-1 and TRBJ2-1, is KAGVTQTPRYLIKTRGQQVTLSCSPISGHRSVSWYQQTPGQGLQFLFEYFSETQRNKGNFPGRFSGRQFSNSRSEMNVSTLELGDSALYLCASSTSGGEHNEQFFGPGTRLTVL.

The J gene is TRBJ2-5, the V gene TRBV24-1; TRBD2 aligns across 14 bases. V trimming: 7 bases; J trimming: 4 bases; junction bases outside the gene matches: 10. The CDR3 runs to 17 residues. Germline values: CDR1 KGHDR, CDR2 SFDVKD. The CDR3 is CATSSGLAGGRGETQYF. CDR3 DNA: TGTGCCACCAGCTCAGGACTAGCGGGGGGCAGGGGAGAGACCCAGTACTTC.

The V call is TRBV5-4, the J call TRBJ2-7, with a weak D call TRBD1 (7 bases). The CDR3 spans 15 residues. The V gene's germline CDR1 is SGHNT and CDR2 YYREEE (reference sequence). V gave up 3 bases and J gave up 5 bases, with 18 bases separating them. CDR3 residues: CASSYRSGGFDEQYF. The CDR3 DNA sequence: TGTGCCAGCAGCTACCGATCAGGGGGGTTCGACGAGCAGTACTTC.

This chain connects TRBV28 to TRBJ2-4; a possible D gene is TRBD1 (5 bases). Germline lookup yields CDR1 MDHEN and CDR2 SYDVKM. Trimming removed 5 bases at V and 1 base at J, with 15 bases between. The CDR3 spans 16 residues. The CDR3 DNA sequence: TGTGCCAGCAGTACAAATCTGGCAGGGGCCAAAAACATTCAGTACTTC. It yields the protein CASSTNLAGAKNIQYF.

The rearrangement uses TRBV2 and TRBJ1-5, with D possibly being TRBD1 (6 bases). The CDR3 length is 15 residues. Trimming took 6 bases from V and 3 from J, leaving 15 bases between them. Germline CDR1 and CDR2: SNHLY and FYNNEI. CDR3 region: CASSVGAGFNQPQHF. The CDR3 region has the DNA TGTGCCAGCAGCGTGGGGGCCGGCTTCAATCAGCCCCAGCATTTT.

The chain couples TRBV30 to TRBJ2-5; 7 nucleotides agree with TRBD1. This CDR3 has 13 amino acids. Germline V gene lookup returns CDR1 GTSNPN and CDR2 SVGIG (reference sequence). V was clipped by 4 bases and J by 5 bases; unmatched bases: 7. CDR3 DNA: TGTGCCTGGAATGGACAGGTTGGGGAGACCCAGTACTTC. As protein: CAWNGQVGETQYF.

This clone was recorded only once. V and J are TRBV6-1 and TRBJ2-7; possible D gene TRBD1, 6 bases. Germline V CDR1 and CDR2: MNHNS, SASEGT. The CDR3 is 15 amino acids. Trimming shortened V by 1 base and J by 9 bases, and 19 bases separated the two germline ends. For the CDR3, the DNA is TGTGCCAGCAGTGAAGTGAGGGGGTCCTGGAATCGGCAGTACTTC. This codes for CASSEVRGSWNRQYF.

The DNA for the CDR3 is TGTGCCAGCAGCGGGACAGGGGGCTACAATGAGCAGTTCTTC. Its protein product is CASSGTGGYNEQFF. The chain combines TRBV6-5 with TRBJ2-1, with TRBD1 matching over 11 bases. Trimming cost V 6 bases and J 3 bases; bases outside gene matches: 1. This CDR3 has 14 residues. Per germline, CDR1 MNHEY and CDR2 SVGAGI.